Below, 5 T cell receptor beta chains from the same sample are listed, as sequenced in a study of T cells after yellow fever vaccination. TCRdb used MiXCR to reprocess the 5' RACE reads, holding one entry per CDR3 protein. In the table there are approximately 580,000 distinct CDR3 sequences, around a sixth of which are singletons. The specimen comprised PBMCs, sampled 5 days after the first yellow fever vaccination. All receptors come from a man between 18 and 29 years old who received the YFV17D yellow fever vaccine.

The table lists this clonotype with a few counts. This sequence joins TRBV24-1 and TRBJ1-5; D perhaps matches TRBD1 (5 bases). Germline loops: CDR1 KGHDR, CDR2 SFDVKD. CDR3 size: 14 residues. V was trimmed by 7 bases and J by 0 bases, leaving 9 bases between them. The CDR3 bases are TGTGCCACCAGCGGGGGGGGTAGCAATCAGCCCCAGCATTTT. It translates to CATSGGGSNQPQHF.

The V and J genes are TRBV20-1 and TRBJ2-5; D might be TRBD1 (5 bases). Germline assignment: CDR1 DFQATT and CDR2 SNEGSKA (reference sequence). CDR3 length equals 15 residues. CDR3 coding DNA: TGCAGCATAAATATTGGGGCCCCTTTGGACGGGACCCAGTACTTC. Translated: CSINIGAPLDGTQYF.

The rearrangement uses TRBV9 and TRBJ2-2; 9 bases line up with TRBD1. The germline V gene encodes CDR1 SGDLS and CDR2 YYNGEE. This CDR3 has 14 amino acids. The V gene end was trimmed by 7 bases and the J gene end by 5 bases; junction bases not matched to a gene: 6. CDR3 DNA sequence: TGTGCCAGCGGGGGACAGGGAGTAACCGGGGAGCTGTTTTTT. This encodes CASGGQGVTGELFF.

This clonotype was observed a few times. The chain couples TRBV12-3 or TRBV12-4 to TRBJ1-1; TRBD1 matches 8 bases. J gave up 4 bases and V 8 bases, and 6 bases lay outside the gene matches. This CDR3 has 13 amino acids. The DNA for the CDR3 is TGTGCCAGCGGACAGGGTCTGTCCACTGAAGCTTTCTTT. This codes for CASGQGLSTEAFF.

The V and J genes are TRBV30 and TRBJ2-5; the D gene is possibly TRBD1 (5 bases). From germline, CDR1 is GTSNPN and CDR2 SVGIG (reference sequence). This CDR3 contains 14 residues. V lost 2 bases, J lost 5 bases, and 15 bases lay in between. CDR3 in DNA: TGTGCCTGGAGTCGGACCAGGGTTGGGGAGACCCAGTACTTC. This sequence encodes CAWSRTRVGETQYF. Filled out from reference TRBV30 and TRBJ2-5, the complete variable domain reads SQTIHQWPATLVQPVGSPLSLECTVEGTSNPNLYWYRQAAGRGLQLLFYSVGIGQISSEVPQNLSASRPQDRQFILSSKKLLLSDSGFYLCAWSRTRVGETQYFGPGTRLLVL.